Here is one T cell receptor beta chain with its context. This specimen belongs to a study of shared clonotypes between healthy human individuals. From germline, CDR1 is SGHVS and CDR2 FQNEAQ. Between the trimmed V and J ends, which lost 2 bases and 5 bases, there was a span of 10 bases. This CDR3 has 14 amino acids. Recent vaccinations or acute infections were absent in the healthy HIV-negative adult donors. TCRdb's table, derived via immunoSEQ multiplex PCR, lists solely in-frame clones and lacks some. The table lists some 500,000 clones, 90% to 96% of them singletons. The specimen was naive CD4+ T cells sorted from blood. The subset denotes: CD45RA+ positively selected. The genes are TRBV7-8 and TRBJ1-5; D may be TRBD1 (5 bases). The receptor was isolated from a woman aged 25 to 45 in good health. CDR3 region: CASSLQGIDQPQHF. The CDR3 DNA reads TGTGCCAGCAGCTTACAGGGAATTGATCAGCCCCAGCATTTT.